The clone carrying this T cell receptor beta chain appeared many times. Its specificity is not known. Libraries of TCR beta came from iRepertoire HTBI primers plus Arm-PCR of CDR3 regions. TCRdb reprocessed the multiplex PCR reads with MiXCR, giving one entry per CDR3 protein. Of about 610,000 distinct CDR3 sequences in the sample, 15% to 20% are singletons; the top ten hold around 12%. The sample comes from a study of regulatory T cells in long-lasting Graves disease. Regarding the study as a whole: Limited samples may have lowered accuracy.

Germline V gives CDR1 DFQATT, CDR2 SNEGSKA (reference sequence). Trimming took off 6 bases at V and 8 bases at J, with 17 bases between the two ends. The length of the CDR3 is 12 residues. The time point: newly diagnosed GD, antithyroid drugs for less than 3 months. From RNA extracted from PBMCs, the TCR library was made. This sample also appeared in a second study, on T cells in Graves' hyperthyroidism and ophthalmopathy.

The chain combines TRBV20-1 with TRBJ2-7; D ambiguous. The sequence was collected from a young man with Graves disease. The specimen was peripheral blood mononuclear cells (PBMCs), collected at new diagnosis, from a patient treated with antithyroid drugs. The DNA for the CDR3 is TGCAGTGCCTCGGCGGAGCCCTCAAAGCAGTACTTC. Translated: CSASAEPSKQYF.